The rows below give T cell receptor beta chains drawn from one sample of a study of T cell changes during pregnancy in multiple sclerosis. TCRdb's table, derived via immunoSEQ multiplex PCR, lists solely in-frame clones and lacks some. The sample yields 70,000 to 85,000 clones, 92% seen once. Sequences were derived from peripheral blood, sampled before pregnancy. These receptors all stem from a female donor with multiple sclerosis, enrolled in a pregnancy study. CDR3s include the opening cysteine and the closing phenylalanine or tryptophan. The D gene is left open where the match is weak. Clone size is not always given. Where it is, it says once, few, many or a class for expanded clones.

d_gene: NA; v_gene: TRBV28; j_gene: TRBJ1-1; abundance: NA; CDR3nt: TGTGCCAGCAGGGCAGGCCTCGGATTTGGCAGGGATGAAGCTTTCTTT; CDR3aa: CASRAGLGFGRDEAFF
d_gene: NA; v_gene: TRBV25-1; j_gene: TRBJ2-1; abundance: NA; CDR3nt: TGTGCCAGCAGTGAAGGGGGGAGCGTCTCCTACAATGAGCAGTTCTTC; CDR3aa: CASSEGGSVSYNEQFF
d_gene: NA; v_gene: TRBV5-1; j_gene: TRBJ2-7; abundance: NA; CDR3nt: TGCGCCAGCAGCTTGGCGACACCCTCTTACCCCTACGAGCAGTACTTC; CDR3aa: CASSLATPSYPYEQYF
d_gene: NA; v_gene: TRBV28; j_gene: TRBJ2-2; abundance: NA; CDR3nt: TGTGCCAGCACGTCGGGAAGGGACACCGGGGAGCTGTTTTTT; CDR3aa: CASTSGRDTGELFF
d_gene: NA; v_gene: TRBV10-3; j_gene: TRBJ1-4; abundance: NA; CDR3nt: TGTGCCATCAGTGAGTCGGGGGGGAATGAAAAACTGTTTTTT; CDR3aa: CAISESGGNEKLFF
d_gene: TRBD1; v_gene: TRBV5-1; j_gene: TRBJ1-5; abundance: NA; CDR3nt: TGCGCCAGCAGCTTGGGGGCAGGGGGATTAAATCAGCCCCAGCATTTT; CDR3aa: CASSLGAGGLNQPQHF
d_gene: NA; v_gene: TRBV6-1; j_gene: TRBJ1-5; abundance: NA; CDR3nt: TGTGCCAGCAGTGAACCGGGGTCCTCTCAGCCCCAGCATTTT; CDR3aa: CASSEPGSSQPQHF
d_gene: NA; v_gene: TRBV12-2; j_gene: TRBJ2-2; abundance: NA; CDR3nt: TGTGCAAGTCGCTCACCAGCGGGACCGAACACCGGGGAGCTGTTTTTT; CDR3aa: CASRSPAGPNTGELFF
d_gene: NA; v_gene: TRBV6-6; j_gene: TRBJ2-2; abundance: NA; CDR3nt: TGTGCCAGCAGGCCCGGTGTGAGGACCGGGGAGCTGTTTTTT; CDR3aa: CASRPGVRTGELFF
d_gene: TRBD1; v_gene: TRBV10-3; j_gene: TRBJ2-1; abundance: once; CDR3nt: TGTGCCATCAGTGAGTCGGGGACAGGCAATGAGCAGTTCTTC; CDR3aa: CAISESGTGNEQFF
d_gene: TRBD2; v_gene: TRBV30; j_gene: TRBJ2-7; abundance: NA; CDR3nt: TGTGCCTGCGGACTAGCTCTCTACGAGCAGTACTTC; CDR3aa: CACGLALYEQYF
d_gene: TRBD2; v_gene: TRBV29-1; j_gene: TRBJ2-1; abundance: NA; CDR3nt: TGCAGCGTTGAAATGCGGGCAATGCCGGGACTAGCGGGAGGGTTCTACAATGAGCAGTTCTTC; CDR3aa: CSVEMRAMPGLAGGFYNEQFF
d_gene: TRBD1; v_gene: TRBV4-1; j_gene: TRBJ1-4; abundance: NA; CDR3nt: TGCGCCAGCAGCGGTAATGACAGGGGTGAAAAACTGTTTTTT; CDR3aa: CASSGNDRGEKLFF
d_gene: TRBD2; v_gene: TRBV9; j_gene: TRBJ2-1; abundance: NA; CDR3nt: TGTGCCAGCAGCGTAGAACTAGCGGGAGGCCACAATGAGCAGTTCTTC; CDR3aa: CASSVELAGGHNEQFF
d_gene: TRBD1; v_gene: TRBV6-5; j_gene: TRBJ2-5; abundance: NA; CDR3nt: TGTGCCAGCAGTACAGGGGCGAGGGAGACCCAGTACTTC; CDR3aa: CASSTGARETQYF
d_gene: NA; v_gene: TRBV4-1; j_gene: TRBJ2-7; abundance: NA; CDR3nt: TGCGCCAGCAGCCACGACACATCCTACGAGCAGTACTTC; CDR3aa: CASSHDTSYEQYF
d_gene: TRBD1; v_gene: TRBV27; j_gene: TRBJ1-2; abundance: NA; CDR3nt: TGTGCCAGCAGTGGACAGGGGGTGTCTGGCTACACCTTC; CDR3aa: CASSGQGVSGYTF
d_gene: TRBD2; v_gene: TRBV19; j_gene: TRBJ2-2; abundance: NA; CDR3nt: TGTGCCACAAAGGTACTAGCGGGAGAGTGGACCGGGGAGCTGTTTTTT; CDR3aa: CATKVLAGEWTGELFF
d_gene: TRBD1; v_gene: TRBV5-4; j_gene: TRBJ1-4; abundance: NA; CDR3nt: TGTGCCAGCAGCTTGAGACAGGGTGAAAAACTGTTTTTT; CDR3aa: CASSLRQGEKLFF
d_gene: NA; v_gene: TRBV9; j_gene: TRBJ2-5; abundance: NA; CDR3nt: TGTGCCAGCAGCCTACTTGGGACTCCGGAGACCCAGTACTTC; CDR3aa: CASSLLGTPETQYF
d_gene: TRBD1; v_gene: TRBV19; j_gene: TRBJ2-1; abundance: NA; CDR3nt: TGTGCCAGTAGTATAAGCGGACCGGGACAGGGTATAGTCAATGAGCAGTTCTTC; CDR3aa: CASSISGPGQGIVNEQFF
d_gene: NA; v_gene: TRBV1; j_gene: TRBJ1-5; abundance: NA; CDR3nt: TGCACCAGCAGCCACACAGGGGCGGGTCAGCCCCAGCATTTT; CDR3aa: CTSSHTGAGQPQHF
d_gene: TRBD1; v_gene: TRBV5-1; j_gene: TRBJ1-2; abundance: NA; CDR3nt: TGCGCCAGCAGCCCCGCCAAGCTAGGGACAGCTTTCTCGTATGGCTACACCTTC; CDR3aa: CASSPAKLGTAFSYGYTF
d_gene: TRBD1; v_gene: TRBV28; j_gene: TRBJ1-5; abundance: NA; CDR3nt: TGTGCCAGCAGTTTAACAGGGGTCAATGAGCCCCAGCATTTT; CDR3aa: CASSLTGVNEPQHF
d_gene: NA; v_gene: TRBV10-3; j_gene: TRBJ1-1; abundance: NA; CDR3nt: TGTGCCATCAGTGACAGGGGAGACACTGAAGCTTTCTTT; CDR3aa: CAISDRGDTEAFF
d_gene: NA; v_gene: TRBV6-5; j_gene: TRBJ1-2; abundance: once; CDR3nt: TGTGCCAGCAGTTACTCGGTCAGGGAGGATGGCTACACCTTC; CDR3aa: CASSYSVREDGYTF
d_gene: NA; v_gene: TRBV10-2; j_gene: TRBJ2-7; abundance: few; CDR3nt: TGCGCCAGCAAGGTTTCTAGCAGCGAGCAGTACTTC; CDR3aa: CASKVSSSEQYF
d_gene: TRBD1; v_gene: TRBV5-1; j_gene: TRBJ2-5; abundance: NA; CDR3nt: TGCGCCAGCAGCCGAAACAGGGGCCGTCAAGAGACCCAGTACTTC; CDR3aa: CASSRNRGRQETQYF
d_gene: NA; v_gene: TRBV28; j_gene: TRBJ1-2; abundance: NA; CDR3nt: TGTGCCAGCAGTTTGTGGGGAGACTATGGCTACACCTTC; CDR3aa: CASSLWGDYGYTF
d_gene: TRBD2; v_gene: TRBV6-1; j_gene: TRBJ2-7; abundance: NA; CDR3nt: TGTGCCAGCAGGGTTAGCGGGGGAACCTACGAGCAGTACTTC; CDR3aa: CASRVSGGTYEQYF
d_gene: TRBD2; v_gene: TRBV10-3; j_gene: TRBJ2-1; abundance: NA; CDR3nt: TGTGCCATCAGTGAGGGACTAGCGGGATTGGGCAATGAGCAGTTCTTC; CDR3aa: CAISEGLAGLGNEQFF
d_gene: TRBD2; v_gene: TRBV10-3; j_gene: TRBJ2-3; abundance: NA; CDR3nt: TGTGCCATCAGTGGTGATTCTAGCGGGATATTCAAATTGGGAGATACGCAGTATTTT; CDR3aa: CAISGDSSGIFKLGDTQYF
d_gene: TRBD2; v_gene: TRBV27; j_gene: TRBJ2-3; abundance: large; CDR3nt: TGTGCCAGCAGTAGGGCGGGAGGGACGTATACGCAGTATTTT; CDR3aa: CASSRAGGTYTQYF
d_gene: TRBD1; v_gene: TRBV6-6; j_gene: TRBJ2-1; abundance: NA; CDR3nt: TGTGCCAGCAGTTTTTACAGGGGTTCCTTGGGGGAGCAGTTCTTC; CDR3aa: CASSFYRGSLGEQFF
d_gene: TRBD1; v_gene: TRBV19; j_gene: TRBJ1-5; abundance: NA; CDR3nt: TGTGCCAGTAGCATCGGGACAGGGCCTTCAAATCAGCCCCAGCATTTT; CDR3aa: CASSIGTGPSNQPQHF
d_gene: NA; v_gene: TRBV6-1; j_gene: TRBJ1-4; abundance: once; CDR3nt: TGTGCCAGCAGCCCCAGGGGTTCTAATGAAAAACTGTTTTTT; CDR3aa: CASSPRGSNEKLFF
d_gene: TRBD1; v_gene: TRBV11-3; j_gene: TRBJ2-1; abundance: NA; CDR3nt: TGTGCCAGCAGCTTAGATCTGTCCGGGACAGGGGGGAACGAGCAGTTCTTC; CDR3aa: CASSLDLSGTGGNEQFF
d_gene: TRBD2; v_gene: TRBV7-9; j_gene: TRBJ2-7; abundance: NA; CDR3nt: TGTGCCAGCAGCTGGGGGACTAGCTCGGACGAGCAGTACTTC; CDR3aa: CASSWGTSSDEQYF
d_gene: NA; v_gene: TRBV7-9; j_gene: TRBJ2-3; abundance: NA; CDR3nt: TGTGCCAGCAGCTCCCGAGATAACGGGATCACAGATACGCAGTATTTT; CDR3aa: CASSSRDNGITDTQYF
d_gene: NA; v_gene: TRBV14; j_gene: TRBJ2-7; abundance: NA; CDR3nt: TGTGCCAGCAGCCAAGCGGGGTACGAGCAGTACTTC; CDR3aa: CASSQAGYEQYF
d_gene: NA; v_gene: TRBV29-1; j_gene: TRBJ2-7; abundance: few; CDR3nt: TGCAGCGTTGGGGGCGGAAGAGCCCTTCTCCCCTACGAGCAGTACTTC; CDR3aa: CSVGGGRALLPYEQYF
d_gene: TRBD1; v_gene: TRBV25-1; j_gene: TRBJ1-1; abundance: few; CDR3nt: TGTGCCAGCAGCCCGGGACAGGGGAAGACTGAAGCTTTCTTT; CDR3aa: CASSPGQGKTEAFF
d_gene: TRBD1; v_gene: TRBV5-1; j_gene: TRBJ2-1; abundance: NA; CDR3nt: TGCGCCAGCAGCGAGGGACAGTTACAATACAATGAGCAGTTCTTC; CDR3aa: CASSEGQLQYNEQFF
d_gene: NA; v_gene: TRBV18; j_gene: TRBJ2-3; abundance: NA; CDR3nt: TGTGCCAGCTCACCACGTGGGCGGAGGACAGATACGCAGTATTTT; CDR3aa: CASSPRGRRTDTQYF
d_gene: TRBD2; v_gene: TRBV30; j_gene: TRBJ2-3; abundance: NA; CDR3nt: TGTGCCTGGACTAGCGGGGAAGATACGCAGTATTTT; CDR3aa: CAWTSGEDTQYF
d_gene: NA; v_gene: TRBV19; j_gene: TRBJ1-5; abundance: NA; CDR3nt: TGTGCCAGTAGTACGACAGCTAGCAATCAGCCCCAGCATTTT; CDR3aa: CASSTTASNQPQHF
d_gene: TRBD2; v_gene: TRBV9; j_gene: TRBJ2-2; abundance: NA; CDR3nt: TGTGCCAGCAGCAAAACTAGCGGGGAGAACACCGGGGAGCTGTTTTTT; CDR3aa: CASSKTSGENTGELFF
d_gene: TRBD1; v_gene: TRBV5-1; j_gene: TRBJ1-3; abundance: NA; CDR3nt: TGCGCCAGCAGCTCAGGACAGGCTGGAAACACCATATATTTT; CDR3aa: CASSSGQAGNTIYF
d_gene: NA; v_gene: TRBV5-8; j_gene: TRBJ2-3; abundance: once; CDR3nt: TGTGCCAGCAGCTTGTTCGGGGGTTCGAAGACAGATACGCAGTATTTT; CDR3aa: CASSLFGGSKTDTQYF
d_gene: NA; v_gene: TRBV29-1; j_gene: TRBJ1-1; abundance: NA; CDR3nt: TGCAGCGCCCAGAAGATGGCTGAAGCTTTCTTT; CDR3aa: CSAQKMAEAFF
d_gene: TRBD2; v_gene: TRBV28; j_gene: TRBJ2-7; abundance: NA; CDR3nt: TGTGCCAGCATCGGGGGGGGCAGGGGAGGAGAGCAGTACTTC; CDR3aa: CASIGGGRGGEQYF
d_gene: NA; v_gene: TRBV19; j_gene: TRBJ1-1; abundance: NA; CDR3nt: TGTGCCAGTAGCCTGACAGTGAACACTGAAGCTTTCTTT; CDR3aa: CASSLTVNTEAFF
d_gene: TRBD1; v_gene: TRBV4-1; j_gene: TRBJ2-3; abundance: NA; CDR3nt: TGCGCCAGCAGCAAGGGACAGGGCATAGATACGCAGTATTTT; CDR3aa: CASSKGQGIDTQYF
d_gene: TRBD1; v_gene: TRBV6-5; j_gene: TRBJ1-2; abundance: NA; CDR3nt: TGTGCCAGCAGCTCCCAGGGGACAGGGACCTATGGCTACACCTTC; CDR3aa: CASSSQGTGTYGYTF